Sequencing of this T cell receptor (beta chain) was carried out in a study of shared clonotypes between healthy human individuals. Assay execution proceeded at the deep level. Here immunoSEQ multiplex PCR was the method, and the copy in TCRdb shows in-frame clones only, minus some. Counted here are roughly 2.2 million clones, 90% to 95% occurring once; the ten biggest clones make up 0.39%. Concerning this clone: Antigen specificity is unknown.

General observations from the study: Rarefaction revealed incomplete sorted-subset sequencing despite large depth.

This CDR3 is built from 13 residues. Looked up from germline, CDR1 is SGHNT and CDR2 is YYREEE (reference sequence). V was pared by 5 bases and J by 1 base, with 9 bases between. The J gene is TRBJ1-1, the V gene TRBV5-4; D is perhaps TRBD1 (5 bases). Sequencing input: naive CD4+ T cells from PBMCs. The subset denotes: CD45RA+ positively selected. This receptor was obtained from a man younger than 30 in good health. Some clones in this sample may be carry-over from other donors' samples. The CDR3 nucleotides are TGTGCCAGCAGACCGGGGGGGAACACTGAAGCTTTCTTT. Amino acid sequence: CASRPGGNTEAFF.